The source of this TCR beta chain is a study of cytomegalovirus exposure and HLA in healthy donors. Whole-study context: Around 89 million unique TCRs from HLA-typed donors made up an early data release. Study outcomes and limitations: Owing to their indistinguishability, certain V segments, notably TRBV6-2 and TRBV6-3, were excluded. Presence/absence analysis assumed near-uniform sequencing depth across donors. The HLA-A and HLA-B alleles of most subjects were reportedly predicted accurately from TCR beta sequences.

Note on this clone: What it recognizes is unknown.

It was with 60 Vbeta and 13 Jbeta primers that the PCR ran. TCRdb's copy holds only in-frame clones and misses some; the assay was immunoSEQ multiplex PCR. The table shows 100,000 to 150,000 clones, with roughly four fifths occurring only once. This CDR3 has 15 amino acids. The V and J ends lost 5 bases and 0 bases, in that order; junction bases with no gene match: 7. Germline CDR1 SGHTA, CDR2 FQGNSA. This TCR derives from a woman aged 40 to 55 in good health and CMV-seropositive. Sequencing was done on a sample of PBMCs. The chain combines TRBV7-2 with TRBJ2-7, with 7 bases aligning to TRBD1. CDR3 bases: TGTGCCAGCAGCCGGGGACAGATTCGCTCCTACGAGCAGTACTTC. This gives the protein CASSRGQIRSYEQYF.